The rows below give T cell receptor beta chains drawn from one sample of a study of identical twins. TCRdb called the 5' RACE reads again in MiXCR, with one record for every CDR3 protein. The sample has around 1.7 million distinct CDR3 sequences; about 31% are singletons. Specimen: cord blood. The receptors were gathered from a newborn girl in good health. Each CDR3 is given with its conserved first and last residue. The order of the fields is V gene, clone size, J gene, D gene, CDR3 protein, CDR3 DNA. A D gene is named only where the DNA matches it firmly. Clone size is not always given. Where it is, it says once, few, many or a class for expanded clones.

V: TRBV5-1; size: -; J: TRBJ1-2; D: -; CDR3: CASSLNAGSYGYTF; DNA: TGCGCCAGCAGCTTGAATGCAGGGAGTTATGGCTACACCTTC
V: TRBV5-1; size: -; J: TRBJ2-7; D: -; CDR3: CASSFRRGVLSYEQYF; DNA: TGCGCCAGCAGCTTCCGCCGGGGAGTCCTCTCCTACGAGCAGTACTTC
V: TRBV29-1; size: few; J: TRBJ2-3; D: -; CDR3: CSAGTRGTDTQYF; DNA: TGCAGCGCCGGGACCCGGGGCACAGATACGCAGTATTTT
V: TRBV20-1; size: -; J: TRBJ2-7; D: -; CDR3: CSARAGQFSYEQYF; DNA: TGCAGTGCTAGAGCGGGGCAATTCTCCTACGAGCAGTACTTC
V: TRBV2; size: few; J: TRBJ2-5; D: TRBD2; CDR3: CARRLAVQETQYF; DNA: TGTGCCAGGAGACTAGCGGTTCAAGAGACCCAGTACTTC
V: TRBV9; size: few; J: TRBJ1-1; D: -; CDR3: CASSVGGGMNTEAFF; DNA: TGTGCCAGCAGCGTAGGTGGGGGAATGAACACTGAAGCTTTCTTT
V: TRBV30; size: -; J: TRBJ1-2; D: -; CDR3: CAWAEYGYTF; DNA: TGTGCCTGGGCAGAATATGGCTACACCTTC
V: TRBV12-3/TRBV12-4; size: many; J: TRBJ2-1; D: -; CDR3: CASSMGQGDEQFF; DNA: TGTGCCAGCAGTATGGGACAAGGCGATGAGCAGTTCTTC
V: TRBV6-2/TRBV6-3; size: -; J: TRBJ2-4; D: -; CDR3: CASSGVIAKNIQYF; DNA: TGTGCCAGCAGTGGGGTCATAGCCAAAAACATTCAGTACTTC
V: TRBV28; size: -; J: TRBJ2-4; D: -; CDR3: CASSLIGRQNIQYF; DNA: TGTGCCAGCAGTTTAATAGGACGGCAAAACATTCAGTACTTC
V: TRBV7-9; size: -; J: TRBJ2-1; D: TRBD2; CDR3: CASSDEREAIYNEQFF; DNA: TGTGCCAGCAGCGATGAGCGGGAGGCTATATACAATGAGCAGTTCTTC
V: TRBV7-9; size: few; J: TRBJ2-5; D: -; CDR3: CASSLVGGMMEEQYF; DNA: TGTGCCAGCAGCTTAGTAGGGGGTATGATGGAAGAGCAGTACTTC
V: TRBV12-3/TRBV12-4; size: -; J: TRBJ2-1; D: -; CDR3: CASTVGWAGEQFF; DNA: TGTGCCAGCACGGTTGGGTGGGCCGGGGAGCAGTTCTTC
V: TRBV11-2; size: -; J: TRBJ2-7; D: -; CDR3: CASSLTGIATEQYF; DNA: TGTGCCAGCAGCTTAACTGGGATTGCTACCGAGCAGTACTTC
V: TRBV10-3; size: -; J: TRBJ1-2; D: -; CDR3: CAISGRVANYGYTF; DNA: TGTGCCATCAGTGGACGGGTTGCTAACTATGGCTACACCTTC
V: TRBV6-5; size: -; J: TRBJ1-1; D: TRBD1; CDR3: CASSYPTGVNTEAFF; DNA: TGTGCCAGCAGTTACCCGACAGGGGTGAACACTGAAGCTTTCTTT
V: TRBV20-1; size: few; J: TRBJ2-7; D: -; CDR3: CSAPKHQGPIYEQYF; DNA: TGCAGTGCCCCAAAGCACCAGGGTCCCATCTACGAGCAGTACTTC
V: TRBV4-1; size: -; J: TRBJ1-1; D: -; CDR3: CASSQVRGPNTEAFF; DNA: TGCGCCAGCAGCCAAGTAAGGGGACCCAACACTGAAGCTTTCTTT
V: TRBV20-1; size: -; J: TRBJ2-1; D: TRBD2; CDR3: CSARLQTSGTNNEQFF; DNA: TGCAGTGCTCGATTGCAGACTAGCGGGACTAACAATGAGCAGTTCTTC
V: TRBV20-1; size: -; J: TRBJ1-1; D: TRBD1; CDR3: CSARNTGANTEAFF; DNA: TGCAGTGCCCGCAATACAGGGGCGAACACTGAAGCTTTCTTT
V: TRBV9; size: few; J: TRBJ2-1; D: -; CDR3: CASSYPASNEQFF; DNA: TGTGCCAGCAGCTACCCCGCAAGTAATGAGCAGTTCTTC
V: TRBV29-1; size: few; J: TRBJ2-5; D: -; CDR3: CSALGDQETQYF; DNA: TGCAGCGCCCTGGGGGACCAAGAGACCCAGTACTTC
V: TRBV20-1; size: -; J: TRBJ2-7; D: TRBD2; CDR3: CSASSGVSYEQYF; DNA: TGCAGTGCATCTAGCGGAGTCTCCTACGAGCAGTACTTC